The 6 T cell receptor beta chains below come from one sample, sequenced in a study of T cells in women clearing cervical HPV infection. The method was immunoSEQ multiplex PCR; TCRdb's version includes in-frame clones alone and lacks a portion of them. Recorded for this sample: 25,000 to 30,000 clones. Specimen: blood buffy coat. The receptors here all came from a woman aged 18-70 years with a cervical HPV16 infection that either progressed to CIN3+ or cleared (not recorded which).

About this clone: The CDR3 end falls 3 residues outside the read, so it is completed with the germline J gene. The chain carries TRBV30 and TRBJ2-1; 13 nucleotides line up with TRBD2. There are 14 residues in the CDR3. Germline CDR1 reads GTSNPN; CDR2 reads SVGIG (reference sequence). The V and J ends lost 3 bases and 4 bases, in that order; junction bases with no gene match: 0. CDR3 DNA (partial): TGTGCCTGGAGGGGACTAGCGGGGTACAATGAG. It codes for CAWRGLAGYNE. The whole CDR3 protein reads CAWRGLAGYNEQFF. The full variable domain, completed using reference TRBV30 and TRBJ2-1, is SQTIHQWPATLVQPVGSPLSLECTVEGTSNPNLYWYRQAAGRGLQLLFYSVGIGQISSEVPQNLSASRPQDRQFILSSKKLLLSDSGFYLCAWRGLAGYNEQFFGPGTRLTVL.

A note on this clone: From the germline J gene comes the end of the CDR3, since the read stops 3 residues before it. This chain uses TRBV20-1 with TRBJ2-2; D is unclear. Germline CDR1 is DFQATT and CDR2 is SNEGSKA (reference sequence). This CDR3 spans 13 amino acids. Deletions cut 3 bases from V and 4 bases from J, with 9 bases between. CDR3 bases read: TGCAGTGCTAGGGTGACTGGCACCGGGGAG. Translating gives CSARVTGTGE. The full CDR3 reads CSARVTGTGELFF.

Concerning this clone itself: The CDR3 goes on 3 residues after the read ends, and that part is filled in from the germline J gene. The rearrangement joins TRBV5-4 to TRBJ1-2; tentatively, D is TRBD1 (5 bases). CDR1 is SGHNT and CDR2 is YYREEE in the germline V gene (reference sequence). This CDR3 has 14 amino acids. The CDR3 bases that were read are TGTGCCAGCAGCTCTGACAGCTTGGCGGTCGAC. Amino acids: CASSSDSLAVD. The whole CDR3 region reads CASSSDSLAVDYTF. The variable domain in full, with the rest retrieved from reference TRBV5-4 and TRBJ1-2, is ETGVTQSPTHLIKTRGQQVTLRCSSQSGHNTVSWYQQALGQGPQFIFQYYREEENGRGNFPPRFSGLQFPNYSSELNVNALELDDSALYLCASSSDSLAVDYTFGSGTRLTVV.

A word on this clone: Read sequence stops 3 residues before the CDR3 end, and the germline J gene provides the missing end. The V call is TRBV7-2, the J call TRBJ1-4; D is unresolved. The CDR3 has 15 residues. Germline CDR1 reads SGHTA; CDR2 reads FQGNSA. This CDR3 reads CASRRIGSYNSPLFF. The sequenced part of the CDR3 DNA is TGTGCCAGCCGCAGGATAGGATCCTATAATTCACCA.

Incomplete CDR3 DNA: TGTGCCAGTAGTATACCAACAGGGACTACCGAG. Translated, it gives CASSIPTGTTE. In full, the CDR3 reads CASSIPTGTTEQYF. The V call is TRBV19, the J call TRBJ2-7, with D perhaps TRBD2 (7 bases). The read ends 3 residues before the CDR3 terminus; that terminus is restored from the germline J gene. The germline V gene encodes CDR1 LNHDA and CDR2 SQIVND (reference sequence). The V and J ends lost 2 bases and 6 bases respectively, with 14 bases between them. The CDR3 covers 14 residues.

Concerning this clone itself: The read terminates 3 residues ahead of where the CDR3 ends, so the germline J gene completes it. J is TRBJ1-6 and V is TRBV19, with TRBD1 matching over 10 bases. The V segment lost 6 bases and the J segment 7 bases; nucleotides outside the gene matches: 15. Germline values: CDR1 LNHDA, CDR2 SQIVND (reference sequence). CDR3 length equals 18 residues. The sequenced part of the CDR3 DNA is TGTGCCAGTAGCCCCGGGACAGGGGCAACGCAACAGAATTCACCC. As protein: CASSPGTGATQQNSP. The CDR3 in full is CASSPGTGATQQNSPLHF.